The source of this T cell receptor (beta chain) is a study of blood T cell repertoires in COVID-19. About the research overall: Collection of acute and convalescent COVID-19 samples took place in the United States, Italy and Spain.

V was clipped by 4 bases and J by 2 bases, with 14 bases between them. The germline CDR1 and CDR2 sequences are SGHRS and YFSETQ. CDR3 length equals 15 residues. Enrollees, about 18 to 95 years old, lived in 24 US areas. Cohort 3 donors counted as recovered after two negative PCRs, clearance, or resolved symptoms. Generated by immunoSEQ multiplex PCR, the TCRdb table keeps only in-frame clones and is missing some. The sample yields 320,000 or so clones, 88% seen once. The chain carries TRBV5-1 and TRBJ2-3; D possibly corresponds to TRBD1 (6 bases). Sequencing was done on a sample of PBMCs or T cells enriched from blood (not recorded which). The sequence came from a young man who had recovered from COVID-19. The DNA for the CDR3 is TGCGCCAGCAGCAGGATCCAGGGGAACACAGATACGCAGTATTTT. Translating gives CASSRIQGNTDTQYF. Full variable domain (rest looked up from reference TRBV5-1 and TRBJ2-3): KAGVTQTPRYLIKTRGQQVTLSCSPISGHRSVSWYQQTPGQGLQFLFEYFSETQRNKGNFPGRFSGRQFSNSRSEMNVSTLELGDSALYLCASSRIQGNTDTQYFGPGTRLTVL.